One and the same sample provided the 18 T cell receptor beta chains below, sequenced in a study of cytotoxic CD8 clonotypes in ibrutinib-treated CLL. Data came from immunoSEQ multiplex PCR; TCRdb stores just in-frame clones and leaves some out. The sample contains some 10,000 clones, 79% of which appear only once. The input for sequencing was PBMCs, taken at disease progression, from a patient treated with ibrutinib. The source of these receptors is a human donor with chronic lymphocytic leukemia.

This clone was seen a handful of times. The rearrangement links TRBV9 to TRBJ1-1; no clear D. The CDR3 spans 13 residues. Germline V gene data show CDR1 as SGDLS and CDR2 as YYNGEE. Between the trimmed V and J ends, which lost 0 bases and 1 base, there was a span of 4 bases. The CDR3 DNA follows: TGTGCCAGCAGCGTAGACAGGAACACTGAAGCTTTCTTT. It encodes CASSVDRNTEAFF. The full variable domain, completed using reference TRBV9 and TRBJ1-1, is DSGVTQTPKHLITATGQRVTLRCSPRSGDLSVYWYQQSLDQGLQFLIQYYNGEERAKGNILERFSAQQFPDLHSELNLSSLELGDSALYFCASSVDRNTEAFFGQGTRLTVV.

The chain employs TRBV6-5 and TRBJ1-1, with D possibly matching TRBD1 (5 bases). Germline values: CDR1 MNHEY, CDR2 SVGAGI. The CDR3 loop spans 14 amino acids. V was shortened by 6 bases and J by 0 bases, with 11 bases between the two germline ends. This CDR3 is CASRVDSMNTEAFF. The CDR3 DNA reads TGTGCCAGCAGGGTAGACAGTATGAACACTGAAGCTTTCTTT.

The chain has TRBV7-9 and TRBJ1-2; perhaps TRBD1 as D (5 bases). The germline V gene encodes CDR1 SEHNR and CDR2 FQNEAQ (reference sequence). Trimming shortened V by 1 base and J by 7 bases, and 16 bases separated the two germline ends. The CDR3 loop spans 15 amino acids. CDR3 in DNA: TGTGCCAGCAGCTTAGGTATGAGACAGAACCCTGGCTACACCTTC. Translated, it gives CASSLGMRQNPGYTF.

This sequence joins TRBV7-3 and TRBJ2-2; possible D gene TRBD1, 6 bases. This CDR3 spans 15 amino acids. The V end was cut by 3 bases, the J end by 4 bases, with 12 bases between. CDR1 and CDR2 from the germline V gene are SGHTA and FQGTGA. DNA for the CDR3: TGTGCCAGCAGCTTGAGTGGGGGCTCCACCGGGGAGCTGTTTTTT. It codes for CASSLSGGSTGELFF.

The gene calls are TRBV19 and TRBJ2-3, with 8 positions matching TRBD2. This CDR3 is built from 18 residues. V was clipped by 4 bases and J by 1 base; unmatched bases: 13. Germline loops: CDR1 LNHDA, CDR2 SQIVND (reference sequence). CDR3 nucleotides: TGTGCCAGTAGTACCCATCCCGGGCGGGGGGTTGGCACAGATACGCAGTATTTT. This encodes CASSTHPGRGVGTDTQYF.

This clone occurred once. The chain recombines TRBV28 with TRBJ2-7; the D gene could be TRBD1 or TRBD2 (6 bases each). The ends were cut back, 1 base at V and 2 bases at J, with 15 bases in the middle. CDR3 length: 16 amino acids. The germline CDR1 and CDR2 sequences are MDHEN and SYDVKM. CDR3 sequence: CASSLFFRGHTYEQYF. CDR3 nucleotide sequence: TGTGCCAGCAGTTTATTTTTCCGGGGGCATACCTACGAGCAGTACTTC.

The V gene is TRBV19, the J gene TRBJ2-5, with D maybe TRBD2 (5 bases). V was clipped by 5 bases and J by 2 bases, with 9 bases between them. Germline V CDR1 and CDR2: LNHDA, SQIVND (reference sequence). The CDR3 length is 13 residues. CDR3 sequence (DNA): TGTGCCAGTAGTTCTACGGGACAAGAGACCCAGTACTTC. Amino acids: CASSSTGQETQYF.

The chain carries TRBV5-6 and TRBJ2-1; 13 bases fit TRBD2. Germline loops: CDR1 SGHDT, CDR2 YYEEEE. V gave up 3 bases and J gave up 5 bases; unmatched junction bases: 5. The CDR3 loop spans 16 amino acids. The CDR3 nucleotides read TGTGCCAGCAGCTATTTAGGACTAGCGGGAGACAATGAGCAGTTCTTC. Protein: CASSYLGLAGDNEQFF.

The CDR3 DNA reads as TGTGCCAGCAGTTTTGGCAGGGGTACCGGCTACACCTTC. Protein: CASSFGRGTGYTF. The chain combines TRBV27 with TRBJ1-2, with D possibly TRBD1 on 6 matching bases. With 3 bases removed from V and 8 bases from J, the gap between germline ends came to 13 bases. Looked up from germline, CDR1 is MNHEY and CDR2 is SMNVEV (reference sequence). The CDR3 is 13 amino acids.

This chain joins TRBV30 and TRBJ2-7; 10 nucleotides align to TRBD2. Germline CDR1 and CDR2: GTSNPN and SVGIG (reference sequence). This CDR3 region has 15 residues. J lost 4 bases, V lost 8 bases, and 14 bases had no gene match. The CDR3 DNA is TGTGCCGGGGTCCTGCTAAGCGGGAGGGGTTACGAGCAGTACTTC. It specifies CAGVLLSGRGYEQYF.

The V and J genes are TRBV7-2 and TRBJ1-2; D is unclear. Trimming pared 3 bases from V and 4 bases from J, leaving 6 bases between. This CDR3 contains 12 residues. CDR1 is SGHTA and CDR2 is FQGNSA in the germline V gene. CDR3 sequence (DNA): TGTGCCAGCAGCTTCCCACGCTATGGCTACACCTTC. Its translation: CASSFPRYGYTF.

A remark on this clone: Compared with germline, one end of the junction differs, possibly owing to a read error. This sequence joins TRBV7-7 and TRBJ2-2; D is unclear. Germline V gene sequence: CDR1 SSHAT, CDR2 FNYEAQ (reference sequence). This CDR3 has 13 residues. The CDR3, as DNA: TGTGCTAGCAGCAGAGACGAGAGAGGGGAGCTGTTTTTT. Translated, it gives CASSRDERGELFF.

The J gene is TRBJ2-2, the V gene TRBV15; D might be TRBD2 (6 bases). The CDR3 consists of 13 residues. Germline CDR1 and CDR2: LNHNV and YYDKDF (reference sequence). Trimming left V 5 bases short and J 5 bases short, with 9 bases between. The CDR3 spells CATSYGGTGELFF. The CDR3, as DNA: TGTGCCACCAGCTATGGAGGGACCGGGGAGCTGTTTTTT.

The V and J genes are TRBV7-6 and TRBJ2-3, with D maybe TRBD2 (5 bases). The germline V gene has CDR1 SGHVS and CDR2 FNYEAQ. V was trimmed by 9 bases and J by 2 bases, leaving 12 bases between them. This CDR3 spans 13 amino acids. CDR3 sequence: CASARGNTDTQYF. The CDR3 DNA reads TGTGCCAGTGCCCGGGGAAACACAGATACGCAGTATTTT. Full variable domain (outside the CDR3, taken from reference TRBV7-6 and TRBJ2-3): GAGVSQSPRYKVTKRGQDVALRCDPISGHVSLYWYRQALGQGPEFLTYFNYEAQQDKSGLPNDRFSAERPEGSISTLTIQRTEQRDSAMYRCASARGNTDTQYFGPGTRLTVL.

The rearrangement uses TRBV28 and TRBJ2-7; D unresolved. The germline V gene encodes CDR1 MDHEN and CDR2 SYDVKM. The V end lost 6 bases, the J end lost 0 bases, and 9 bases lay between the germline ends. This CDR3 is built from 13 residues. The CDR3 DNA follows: TGTGCCAGCAGGTATTCTGGCTCCTACGAGCAGTACTTC. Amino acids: CASRYSGSYEQYF.

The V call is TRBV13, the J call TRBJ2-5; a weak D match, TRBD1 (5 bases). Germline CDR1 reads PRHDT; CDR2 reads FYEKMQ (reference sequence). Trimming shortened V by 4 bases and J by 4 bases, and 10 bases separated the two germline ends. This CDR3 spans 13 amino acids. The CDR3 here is CASSWGAGETQYF. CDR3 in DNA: TGTGCCAGCAGCTGGGGCGCCGGAGAGACCCAGTACTTC.

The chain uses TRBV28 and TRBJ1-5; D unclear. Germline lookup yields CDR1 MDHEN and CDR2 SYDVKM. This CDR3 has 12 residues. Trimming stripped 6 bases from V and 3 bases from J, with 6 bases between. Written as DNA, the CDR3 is TGTGCCAGCAGGGATTACAATCAGCCCCAGCATTTT. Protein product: CASRDYNQPQHF.

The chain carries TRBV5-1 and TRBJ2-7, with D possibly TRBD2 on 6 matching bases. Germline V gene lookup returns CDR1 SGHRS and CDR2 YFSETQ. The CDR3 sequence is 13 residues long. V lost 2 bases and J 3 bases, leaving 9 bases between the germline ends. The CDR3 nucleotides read TGCGCCAGCAGCTTTGCGGGGAGCTACGAGCAGTACTTC. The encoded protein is CASSFAGSYEQYF.